The rows below give T cell receptor beta chains drawn from one sample of a study of T-cell reconstitution after alpha-beta-depleted transplantation in children. TCRdb recomputed calls from the PCR reads with MiXCR, one row per CDR3 protein. The sample contains 300,000 to 400,000 distinct CDR3 sequences, roughly 16% of which appear only once. The starting material was PBMCs, mostly from graft donor cells, obtained 360 days after TCRalphabeta/CD19-depleted stem cell transplant. The receptors were gathered from a male patient under 10 years old who had a stem cell transplant for acute lymphoblastic leukemia, so the T cells may come from the graft donor. Both conserved end residues are part of each CDR3. The D gene is left open where the match is weak. Clone size is not always given. Where it is, it says once, few, many or a class for expanded clones.

v_gene,j_gene,abundance,d_gene,CDR3nt,CDR3aa
TRBV7-3,TRBJ2-2,-,-,TGTGCCAGCAGCCCCCACCGGACACTGACCCCCGGGGAGCTGTTTTTT,CASSPHRTLTPGELFF
TRBV6-2/TRBV6-3,TRBJ1-3,few,-,TGTGCCAAACGGACTCGGGCAGGTCAATTTGGAAACACCATATATTTT,CAKRTRAGQFGNTIYF
TRBV12-3/TRBV12-4,TRBJ2-1,-,-,TGTGCCAGCAGTTTAGGGCGGGGCGGGGATGAGCAGTTCTTC,CASSLGRGGDEQFF
TRBV6-2/TRBV6-3,TRBJ2-7,few,-,TGTGCCAGCAGTTACTCGCCTCAGTTGGGGTTGTACGAGCAGTACTTC,CASSYSPQLGLYEQYF
TRBV11-2,TRBJ2-1,-,TRBD2,TGTGCCAGCAGCTTACCCTTTACCGGGACTAGCTTTGACTACAATGAGCAGTTCTTC,CASSLPFTGTSFDYNEQFF
TRBV28,TRBJ2-2,few,TRBD2,TGTGCCAGCAGCCCCCTAGCGGGATTTTACACCGGGGAGCTGTTTTTT,CASSPLAGFYTGELFF
TRBV25-1,TRBJ1-1,few,-,TGTGCCAGCAGTGATGGGACACCGAACACTGAAGCTTTCTTT,CASSDGTPNTEAFF
TRBV7-6,TRBJ2-1,few,-,TGTGCCAGCAGCTTAGACGGGCCGAGGGATGAGCAGTTCTTC,CASSLDGPRDEQFF
TRBV12-3/TRBV12-4,TRBJ2-3,many,TRBD2,TGTGCCAGCAGTCAACTAGCGGGAGCACCCTCCGCGCAGTATTTT,CASSQLAGAPSAQYF
TRBV7-2,TRBJ2-7,many,TRBD1,TGTGCCAGCAGCATCGGGACAGGGAGATACGAGCAGTACTTC,CASSIGTGRYEQYF
TRBV20-1,TRBJ2-1,few,TRBD1,TGCAGTGCTAGGAAACAGGGGGCGCGTTACAATGAGCAGTTCTTC,CSARKQGARYNEQFF